Presented here are 7 T cell receptor beta chains from one specimen sequenced in a study of shared clonotypes between healthy human individuals. It was CD45RO-negative cells, positively selected for CCR7, that made up naive CD8 cells, with terminally differentiated effector memory CD45RA+ cells excluded. Clones were read by immunoSEQ multiplex PCR, and TCRdb kept only the in-frame ones, dropping some. Of some 1,900,000 clones in the sample, about 95% were seen once. The specimen was naive CD8+ T cells sorted from blood. These receptors were obtained from a man aged 18 to 30 in good health.

The V gene is TRBV4-1, the J gene TRBJ2-1; 8 bases map to TRBD1. In germline, CDR1 is MGHRA, CDR2 YSYEKL. The CDR3 loop spans 16 amino acids. Trimming cost V 0 bases and J 9 bases; bases outside gene matches: 10. CDR3 nucleotides: TGCGCCAGCAGCCAAGATTTAAGACAGGGGATCGGTGAGCAGTTCTTC. The encoded protein is CASSQDLRQGIGEQFF.

J is TRBJ2-1 and V is TRBV11-3; TRBD1 is a possible D gene (6 bases). Trimming took off 5 bases at V and 3 bases at J, with 11 bases between the two ends. Germline assignment: CDR1 SGHNT and CDR2 YENEEA. CDR3 length: 14 amino acids. CDR3 DNA: TGTGCCAGCAGCACCCGGGACAACTACAATGAGCAGTTCTTC. This codes for CASSTRDNYNEQFF.

The rearrangement joins TRBV9 to TRBJ2-2; no clear D gene. V lost 4 bases and J 6 bases, leaving 7 bases between the germline ends. Germline assignment: CDR1 SGDLS and CDR2 YYNGEE. This CDR3 comprises 12 residues. The CDR3 region is CASSMYAGELFF. CDR3 nucleotides: TGTGCCAGCAGCATGTACGCCGGGGAGCTGTTTTTT.

CDR3 amino acids: CASSLGRQYNSPLHF. In DNA, the CDR3 is TGTGCCAGCAGCTTGGGCCGACAGTACAATTCACCCCTCCACTTT. The J gene is TRBJ1-6, the V gene TRBV5-4, with D possibly matching TRBD1 (5 bases). There are 15 residues in the CDR3. The germline V gene has CDR1 SGHNT and CDR2 YYREEE (reference sequence). Between the trimmed V and J ends, which lost 0 bases and 7 bases, there was a span of 11 bases.

The rearrangement uses TRBV18 and TRBJ2-7; 8 positions match TRBD1. The CDR3 is 16 residues long. V shed 3 bases and J 0 bases; nucleotides not matched to a gene: 7. In germline, CDR1 is KGHSH, CDR2 LQKENI. CDR3 sequence: CASSPEDRVSSYEQYF. The CDR3 coding sequence is TGTGCCAGCTCACCCGAGGACAGGGTTAGCTCCTACGAGCAGTACTTC.

This clone has only a few counts. Additional DNA sequences in this sample encode the identical CDR3. The rearrangement joins TRBV30 to TRBJ2-7, with D unresolved. The CDR3 extends over 13 amino acids. Germline CDR1 and CDR2: GTSNPN and SVGIG (reference sequence). V dropped 0 bases and J dropped 0 bases, with 6 bases sitting between them. The CDR3 here is CAWSVGPSYEQYF. In DNA, the CDR3 is TGTGCCTGGAGTGTTGGGCCCTCCTACGAGCAGTACTTC.

This sequence joins TRBV19 and TRBJ2-4; no clear D. Germline V lookup: CDR1 LNHDA, CDR2 SQIVND (reference sequence). Trimming removed 3 bases from V and 2 bases from J, with 14 bases in between. CDR3 length equals 16 residues. The CDR3 nucleotides read TGTGCCAGTAGTATTGACCCCGAAATCCCCAAAAACATTCAGTACTTC. This gives the protein CASSIDPEIPKNIQYF.